The 18 T cell receptor beta chains listed next were all sequenced from one sample in a study of T cell changes during pregnancy in multiple sclerosis. Sequenced by immunoSEQ multiplex PCR; TCRdb stores in-frame clones only, minus some. This sample has approximately 90,000 clones, with about nine tenths found just once. The input for sequencing was peripheral blood, taken after pregnancy. Source of these receptors: a female donor in good health, enrolled as a control in a pregnancy study.

CDR3 sequence reads: CASSLPTGIGNTEAFF. The CDR3 nucleotides are TGTGCCAGCAGCTTGCCGACAGGGATCGGGAACACTGAAGCTTTCTTT. This chain joins TRBV5-7 and TRBJ1-1, with TRBD1 matching 7 bases. TRBV5-7 is sorted into the ORF group, with uncertain function. V was clipped by 1 base and J by 1 base; unmatched bases: 7. The CDR3 runs 16 residues.

This chain uses TRBV4-3 with TRBJ1-2; 9 bases align to TRBD1. V lost 5 bases and J lost 2; bases outside the gene matches: 3. This CDR3 is 14 amino acids long. Germline assignment: CDR1 LGHNA and CDR2 YSLEER. The CDR3: CASSKGQGNYGYTF. CDR3 bases: TGCGCCAGCAGCAAGGGACAGGGAAACTATGGCTACACCTTC.

This rearrangement joins TRBV12-5 to TRBJ1-1; D is possibly TRBD1 (6 bases). V lost 7 bases to trimming and J lost 0 bases, with 9 bases between them. This CDR3 spans 13 amino acids. Germline V lookup: CDR1 LGHNT, CDR2 FRNRAP. The CDR3 loop is CASVAGVNTEAFF. DNA of the CDR3: TGTGCTAGTGTAGCAGGGGTGAACACTGAAGCTTTCTTT.

The rearrangement links TRBV11-3 to TRBJ1-3, with no clear D. The CDR3 contains 14 residues. Germline V gene lookup returns CDR1 SGHNT and CDR2 YENEEA. V lost 5 bases to trimming and J lost 5 bases, with 13 bases between them. Written as DNA, the CDR3 is TGTGCCAGCAGCCCCGGAGGAACCAGAAACACCATATATTTT. It is translated as CASSPGGTRNTIYF.

The rearrangement links TRBV10-3 to TRBJ2-1; D gene uncertain. There are 16 residues in the CDR3. V was pared by 0 bases and J by 4 bases, with 13 bases between. Germline assignment: CDR1 ENHRY and CDR2 SYGVKD. This CDR3 reads CAISESMAGSYNEQFF. CDR3 nucleotides: TGTGCCATCAGTGAGTCGATGGCAGGTTCATACAATGAGCAGTTCTTC.

The chain is built from TRBV9 and TRBJ1-1; D gene uncertain. Trimming removed 4 bases at V and 4 bases at J, with 11 bases between. The CDR3 covers 13 residues. Germline assignment: CDR1 SGDLS and CDR2 YYNGEE. CDR3 residues: CASSTQVGTEAFF. The DNA of the CDR3 is TGTGCCAGCAGCACCCAGGTAGGCACTGAAGCTTTCTTT.

The chain couples TRBV4-3 to TRBJ2-5; 14 positions match TRBD2. The CDR3 runs to 17 residues. Germline-derived CDR1 and CDR2 are LGHNA and YSLEER. Trimming removed 1 base from V and 4 bases from J; junction bases left unmatched: 5. Here the CDR3 reads CASSQGTSGGLGETQYF. The CDR3 DNA reads as TGCGCCAGCAGCCAAGGGACTAGCGGGGGGCTGGGAGAGACCCAGTACTTC.

This rearrangement joins TRBV5-4 to TRBJ1-2; 8 positions agree with TRBD1. Germline CDR1 reads SGHNT; CDR2 reads YYREEE (reference sequence). With V trimmed by 6 bases and J by 6 bases, 22 bases remained unmatched. CDR3 length equals 18 residues. CDR3 in amino acids: CASTPNGQGAWMEDGYTF. The CDR3 DNA follows: TGTGCCAGCACTCCCAACGGGCAGGGGGCATGGATGGAAGATGGCTACACCTTC.

CDR3 loop: CASSLMVGQGAATGELFF. In DNA form, the CDR3 reads TGTGCCAGCAGCTTAATGGTGGGACAGGGGGCTGCCACCGGGGAGCTGTTTTTT. The chain employs TRBV7-3 and TRBJ2-2, with 12 bases matching TRBD1. This CDR3 is 18 amino acids long. With 1 base clipped from V and 4 bases from J, the junction kept 7 bases outside the gene matches. Germline V gene sequence: CDR1 SGHTA, CDR2 FQGTGA.

The J gene is TRBJ1-3, the V gene TRBV5-4; 8 bases map to TRBD1. This CDR3 region has 14 residues. J was trimmed by 4 bases and V by 4 bases; bases with no gene match: 4. Germline V lookup: CDR1 SGHNT, CDR2 YYREEE (reference sequence). In DNA, the CDR3 is TGTGCCAGCAGCCGGACAGGGCTGGGAAACACCATATATTTT. Amino acids: CASSRTGLGNTIYF.

This clone came up once. The sample has other DNA sequences that encode this CDR3 too. The J gene is TRBJ2-1, the V gene TRBV7-3; TRBD2 matches at 7 bases. The trim removed 5 bases at V and 3 bases at J, leaving 1 base unmatched. The CDR3 runs to 13 residues. CDR1 and CDR2 (germline): SGHTA, FQGTGA. CDR3 DNA: TGTGCCAGCAGCGGGGGGGGCTACAATGAGCAGTTCTTC. It codes for CASSGGGYNEQFF.

Written as DNA, the CDR3 is TGTGCCACCGACAGGGCCGGGGAGCTGTTTTTT. It codes for CATDRAGELFF. This rearrangement joins TRBV9 to TRBJ2-2, with 7 bases matching TRBD1. V trimming: 9 bases; J trimming: 6 bases; junction bases outside the gene matches: 2. The CDR3 is 11 residues long. Per germline, CDR1 SGDLS and CDR2 YYNGEE.

The chain is built from TRBV6-6 and TRBJ2-7, with TRBD1 identical over 7 bases. CDR1 and CDR2 from the germline V gene are MNHNY and SVGAGI (reference sequence). Trimming took 7 bases from V and 4 from J; bases not matched to a gene: 16. This CDR3 spans 16 amino acids. CDR3 residues: CASTESTGTVFYEQYF. CDR3 DNA sequence: TGTGCCAGCACCGAGTCGACCGGGACAGTTTTTTACGAGCAGTACTTC.

V gene TRBV5-1 combines with J gene TRBJ2-1; D is unresolved. V was cut by 4 bases and J by 0 bases, with 11 bases left in between. This CDR3 spans 15 amino acids. From germline, CDR1 is SGHRS and CDR2 YFSETQ. This CDR3 reads CASSPRPSSYNEQFF. Here the CDR3 DNA reads TGCGCCAGCAGCCCCCGTCCGAGCTCCTACAATGAGCAGTTCTTC.

The chain couples TRBV4-2 to TRBJ2-1; D not resolved. The germline gives CDR1 LGHNA, CDR2 YNFKEQ. The CDR3 length is 15 residues. Deletions cut 0 bases from V and 0 bases from J, with 6 bases between. The CDR3 reads CASSQDLSSYNEQFF. CDR3 DNA: TGTGCCAGCAGCCAAGATCTGAGCTCCTACAATGAGCAGTTCTTC.

The rearrangement links TRBV4-1 to TRBJ2-2; 9 nucleotides align to TRBD1. Looked up from germline, CDR1 is MGHRA and CDR2 is YSYEKL. This CDR3 region has 16 residues. J lost 6 bases, V lost 1 base, and 6 bases had no gene match. CDR3: CASSQVGQGIAGELFF. In DNA form, the CDR3 reads TGCGCCAGCAGCCAAGTGGGACAGGGTATTGCCGGGGAGCTGTTTTTT.

CDR3 loop: CASSLAGGNYGYTF. The DNA of the CDR3 is TGTGCCAGCAGCTTAGCTGGCGGAAACTATGGCTACACCTTC. This chain uses TRBV7-2 with TRBJ1-2; no definite D call. Germline CDR1 reads SGHTA; CDR2 reads FQGNSA. Trimming took 0 bases from V and 2 from J, leaving 7 bases between them. This CDR3 is 14 amino acids long.

This clone was observed a single time. The V and J genes are TRBV23-1 and TRBJ1-2; D is perhaps TRBD1 (6 bases). Being an ORF, TRBV23-1 has a function that is uncertain. The CDR3 totals 14 residues. Trimming left V 7 bases short and J 5 bases short, with 17 bases between. DNA for the CDR3: TGCGCCAGCACTCCTTGGGGGGGCGGGTATGGCTACACCTTC. This codes for CASTPWGGGYGYTF.